The T cell receptor (beta chain) under discussion was sequenced for a study of T-cell reconstitution after alpha-beta-depleted transplantation in children. Notes on the study in general: The high TCRbeta diversity at day 60 in some patients came from surviving recipient T cells and thymic progenitors. T cells produced anew were the main source of T-cell counts and diversity one year after transplant. Several hundred rapidly expanded clones from non-depleted graft cells reportedly supplied alpha-beta T cells about two months post-transplant.

The germline V and J ends were trimmed by 6 bases and 6 bases, with 4 bases remaining between them. The germline V gene encodes CDR1 SGHTS and CDR2 YDEGEE. This CDR3 is 10 amino acids long. As concerns this clonotype: What it recognizes is unknown.

A library of TCRbeta sequences, prepared with unique molecular identifiers, was generated. Each CDR3 protein is one row after TCRdb ran MiXCR on the PCR reads. This sample yields some 600,000 distinct CDR3 sequences, of which 10% to 15% are seen a single time; 2.2% belongs to the top ten. The sequenced sample was PBMCs, mostly from graft donor cells, obtained 360 days after TCRalphabeta/CD19-depleted stem cell transplant. The chain couples TRBV5-8 to TRBJ1-5; no definite D call. The receptor was isolated from a male patient between 5 and 17 years old who had a stem cell transplant for acute myeloid leukemia, so the T cells may come from the graft donor. Here the CDR3 DNA reads TGTGCCAGCACGACTCAGCCCCAGCATTTT. It encodes CASTTQPQHF.